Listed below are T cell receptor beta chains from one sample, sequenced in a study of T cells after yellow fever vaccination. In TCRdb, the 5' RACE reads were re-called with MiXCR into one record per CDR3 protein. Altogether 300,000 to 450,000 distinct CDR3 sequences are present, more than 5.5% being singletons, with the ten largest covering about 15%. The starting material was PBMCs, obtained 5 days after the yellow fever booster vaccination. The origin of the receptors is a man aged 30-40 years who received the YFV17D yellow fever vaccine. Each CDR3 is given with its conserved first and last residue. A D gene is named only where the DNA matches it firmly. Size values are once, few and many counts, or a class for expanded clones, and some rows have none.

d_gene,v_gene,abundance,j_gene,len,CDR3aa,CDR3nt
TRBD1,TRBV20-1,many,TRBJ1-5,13,CSAGTEFNQPQHF,TGCAGTGCAGGGACAGAATTCAATCAGCCCCAGCATTTT
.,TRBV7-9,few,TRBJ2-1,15,CASSFGRRPYNEQFF,TGTGCCAGCAGCTTTGGGCGGAGGCCCTACAATGAGCAGTTCTTC
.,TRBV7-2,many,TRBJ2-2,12,CASSHVPGELFF,TGTGCCAGCAGCCACGTCCCCGGGGAGCTGTTTTTT
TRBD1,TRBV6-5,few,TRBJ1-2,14,CASSYSTDRAGYTF,TGTGCCAGCAGTTACTCGACAGACAGGGCTGGCTACACCTTC
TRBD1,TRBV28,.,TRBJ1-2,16,CASNPRAAGQVYGYTF,TGTGCCAGCAACCCTCGGGCAGCGGGACAGGTGTATGGCTACACCTTC
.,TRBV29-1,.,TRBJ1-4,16,CSVVGITGNLYEKLFF,TGCAGCGTTGTGGGGATTACGGGAAACCTCTATGAAAAACTGTTTTTT
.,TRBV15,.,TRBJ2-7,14,CATSSITGGYEQYF,TGTGCCACCAGCAGTATAACAGGCGGGTACGAGCAGTACTTC
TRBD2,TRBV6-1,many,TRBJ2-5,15,CASSGLAGGGETQYF,TGTGCCAGCAGTGGCCTCGCGGGAGGGGGGGAGACCCAGTACTTC
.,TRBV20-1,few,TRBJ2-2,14,CSARDSASLGELFF,TGCAGTGCTAGAGATTCAGCGTCCCTCGGGGAGCTGTTTTTT
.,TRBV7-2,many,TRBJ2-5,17,CASSASRSGPPFGTQYF,TGTGCCAGCAGCGCCAGCAGGTCGGGACCACCGTTTGGGACCCAGTACTTC
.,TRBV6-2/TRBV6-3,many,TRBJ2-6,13,CASGVSGANVLTF,TGTGCCAGCGGTGTCTCTGGGGCCAACGTCCTGACTTTC
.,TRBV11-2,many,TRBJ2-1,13,CASRTTGLDEQFF,TGTGCCAGCAGAACAACAGGGCTGGATGAGCAGTTCTTC
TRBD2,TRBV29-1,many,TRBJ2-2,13,CSVGLAGTGELFF,TGCAGCGTTGGACTAGCGGGCACCGGGGAGCTGTTTTTT
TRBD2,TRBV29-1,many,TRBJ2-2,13,CSGGGLDTGELFF,TGCAGCGGGGGGGGGTTGGACACCGGGGAGCTGTTTTTT
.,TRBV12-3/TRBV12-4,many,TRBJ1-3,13,CASSLPSPNTIYF,TGTGCCAGCAGTTTACCCTCTCCAAACACCATATATTTT
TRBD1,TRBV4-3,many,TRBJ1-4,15,CASSQEDRAREKLFF,TGCGCCAGCAGCCAAGAGGACAGGGCACGGGAAAAACTGTTTTTT
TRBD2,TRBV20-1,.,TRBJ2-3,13,CTPTSGGTDTQYF,TGCACCCCGACTAGCGGTGGCACAGATACGCAGTATTTT
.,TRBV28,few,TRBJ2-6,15,CASSIVLRGANVLTF,TGTGCCAGCAGTATTGTCCTCCGGGGGGCCAACGTCCTGACTTTC
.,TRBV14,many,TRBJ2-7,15,CASSQLGSSSYEQYF,TGTGCCAGCAGCCAATTGGGCTCTTCCTCCTACGAGCAGTACTTC
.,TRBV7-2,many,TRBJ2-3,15,CASSLDWGGTDTQYF,TGTGCCAGCAGCTTAGATTGGGGCGGGACAGATACGCAGTATTTT
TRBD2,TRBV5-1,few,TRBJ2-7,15,CASSPSGRAPYEQYF,TGCGCCAGCAGCCCTAGCGGGAGGGCCCCCTACGAGCAGTACTTC
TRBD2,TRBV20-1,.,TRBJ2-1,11,CSARVGTSPFF,TGCAGTGCTAGAGTGGGGACTAGCCCGTTCTTC
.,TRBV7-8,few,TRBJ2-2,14,CASSFPKGLEELFF,TGTGCCAGCAGCTTCCCCAAGGGCCTCGAGGAGCTGTTTTTT
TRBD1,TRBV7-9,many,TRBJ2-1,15,CASSPRTGPLNEQFF,TGTGCCAGCAGCCCGCGGACAGGGCCACTGAATGAGCAGTTCTTC
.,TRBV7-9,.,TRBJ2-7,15,CASSLRSQGGYEQYF,TGTGCCAGCAGCTTAAGAAGCCAGGGCGGTTACGAGCAGTACTTC
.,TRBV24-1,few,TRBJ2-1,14,CATRGPDSYNEQFF,TGTGCCACCAGGGGACCCGACTCCTACAATGAGCAGTTCTTC
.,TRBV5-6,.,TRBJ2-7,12,CASSPGQFEQYF,TGTGCCAGCAGCCCAGGACAGTTCGAGCAGTACTTC
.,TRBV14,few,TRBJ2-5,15,CASSQTIGRQETQYF,TGTGCCAGCAGCCAAACCATCGGACGGCAAGAGACCCAGTACTTC
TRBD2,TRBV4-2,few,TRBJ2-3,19,CASSPAPGLAGEVTDTQYF,TGTGCCAGCAGCCCCGCCCCGGGACTAGCGGGAGAGGTGACAGATACGCAGTATTTT
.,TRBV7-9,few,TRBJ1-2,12,CASSLYPYGYTF,TGTGCCAGCAGCTTATATCCCTATGGCTACACCTTC
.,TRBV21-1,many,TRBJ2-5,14,CASTPQPWWKTQYF,TGTGCCAGCACCCCCCAACCGTGGTGGAAGACCCAGTACTTC
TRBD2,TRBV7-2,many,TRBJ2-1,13,CASASGSIVEQFF,TGTGCCAGCGCTAGCGGGAGCATAGTTGAGCAGTTCTTC
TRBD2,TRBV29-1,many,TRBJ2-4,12,CSGRGLENIQYF,TGCAGCGGGAGGGGACTAGAAAACATTCAGTACTTC
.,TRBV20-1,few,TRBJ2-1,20,CSARWGTGVRLAGPYNEQFF,TGCAGTGCTAGGTGGGGGACAGGGGTAAGACTAGCGGGACCCTACAATGAGCAGTTCTTC
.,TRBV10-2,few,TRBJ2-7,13,CASSTLQGYEQYF,TGCGCCAGCAGTACCCTCCAGGGCTACGAGCAGTACTTC
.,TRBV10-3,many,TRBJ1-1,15,CAISESTKFGTEAFF,TGTGCCATCAGTGAGTCGACTAAATTCGGCACTGAAGCTTTCTTT
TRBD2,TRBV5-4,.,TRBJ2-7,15,CASSFDSGGNYEQYF,TGTGCCAGCAGCTTCGATAGCGGGGGAAACTACGAGCAGTACTTC
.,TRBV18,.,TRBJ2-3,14,CASSRLDHTDTQYF,TGTGCCAGCTCACGGTTAGACCACACAGATACGCAGTATTTT
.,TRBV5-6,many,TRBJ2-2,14,CASSLVVVTGELFF,TGTGCCAGCAGCTTGGTGGTCGTCACCGGGGAGCTGTTTTTT
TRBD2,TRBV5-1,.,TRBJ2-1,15,CASQLTSGRINEQFF,TGCGCCAGCCAACTAACTAGCGGGAGGATCAATGAGCAGTTCTTC
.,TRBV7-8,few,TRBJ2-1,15,CASSWTEVSYNEQFF,TGTGCCAGCAGCTGGACAGAAGTCTCCTACAATGAGCAGTTCTTC
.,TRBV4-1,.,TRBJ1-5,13,CASSQEVNQPQHF,TGCGCCAGCAGCCAAGAGGTGAATCAGCCCCAGCATTTT
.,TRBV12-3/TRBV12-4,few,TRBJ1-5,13,CASSLRERQPQHF,TGTGCCAGCAGTTTAAGAGAGCGACAGCCCCAGCATTTT
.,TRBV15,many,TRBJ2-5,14,CATSRRGSQETQYF,TGTGCCACCAGCAGGCGGGGCTCTCAAGAGACCCAGTACTTC
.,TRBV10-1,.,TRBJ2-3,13,CASRDPGRDTQYF,TGCGCCAGCAGGGACCCCGGGAGAGACACGCAGTATTTT